The clone carrying this TCR beta chain was seen a single time. This CDR3 contains 14 residues. From germline, CDR1 is SQVTM and CDR2 ANQGSEA. Trimming removed 4 bases at V and 5 bases at J, with 17 bases between. The study ran its PCR with 60 Vbeta and 13 Jbeta primers. This table comes from immunoSEQ multiplex PCR, and its TCRdb copy is limited to in-frame clones, with some not included. The table has roughly 190,000 clones, roughly 84% seen once. The data stem from a study of cytomegalovirus exposure and HLA in healthy donors. This TCR was sampled from a woman aged 45-59 years in good health and CMV-seropositive. The V gene is TRBV29-1, the J gene TRBJ2-5, with a tentative D call TRBD2 (5 bases). The sample taken for sequencing was PBMCs. The CDR3 nucleotides read TGCAGCGTTGCCCTAGGGAGTGGCTCGGAGACCCAGTACTTC. Translated: CSVALGSGSETQYF.